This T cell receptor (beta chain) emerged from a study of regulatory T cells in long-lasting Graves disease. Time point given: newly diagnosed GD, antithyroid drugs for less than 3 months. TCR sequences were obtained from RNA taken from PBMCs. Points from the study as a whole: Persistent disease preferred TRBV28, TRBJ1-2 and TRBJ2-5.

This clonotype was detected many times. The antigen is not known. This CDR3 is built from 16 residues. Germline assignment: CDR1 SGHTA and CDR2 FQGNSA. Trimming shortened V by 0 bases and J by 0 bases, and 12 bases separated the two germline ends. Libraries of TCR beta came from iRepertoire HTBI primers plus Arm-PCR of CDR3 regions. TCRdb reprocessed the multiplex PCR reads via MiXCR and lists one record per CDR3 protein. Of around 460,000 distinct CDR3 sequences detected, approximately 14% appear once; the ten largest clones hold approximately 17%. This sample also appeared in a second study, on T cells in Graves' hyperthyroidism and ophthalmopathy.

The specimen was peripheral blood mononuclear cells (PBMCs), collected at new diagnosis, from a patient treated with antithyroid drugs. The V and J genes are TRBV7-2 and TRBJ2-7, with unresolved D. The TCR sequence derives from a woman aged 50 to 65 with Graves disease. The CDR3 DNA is TGTGCCAGCAGCTTAGCGGGTAGCCCTAGCTCCTACGAGCAGTACTTC. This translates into CASSLAGSPSSYEQYF.